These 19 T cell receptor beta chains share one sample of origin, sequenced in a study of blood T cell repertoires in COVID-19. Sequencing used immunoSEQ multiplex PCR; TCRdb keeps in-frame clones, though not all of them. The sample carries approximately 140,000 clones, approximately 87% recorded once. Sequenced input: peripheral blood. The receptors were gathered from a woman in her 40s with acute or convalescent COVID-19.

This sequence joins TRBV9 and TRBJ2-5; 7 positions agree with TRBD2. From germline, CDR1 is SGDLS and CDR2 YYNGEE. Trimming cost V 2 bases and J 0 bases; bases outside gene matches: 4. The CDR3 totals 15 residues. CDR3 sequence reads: CASSVGGSDQETQYF. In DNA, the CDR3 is TGTGCCAGCAGCGTCGGGGGGAGCGACCAAGAGACCCAGTACTTC.

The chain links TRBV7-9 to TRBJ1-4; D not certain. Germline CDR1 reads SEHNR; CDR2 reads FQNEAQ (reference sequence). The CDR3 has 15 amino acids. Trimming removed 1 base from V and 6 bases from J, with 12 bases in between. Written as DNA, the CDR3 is TGTGCCAGCAGCTTAGTTGGCGGATATGATGAAAAACTGTTTTTT. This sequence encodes CASSLVGGYDEKLFF.

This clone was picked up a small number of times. The chain's CDR3 is CASSQGVRGSLNSPLHF. CDR3 bases: TGCGCCAGCAGCCAAGGGGTGCGGGGATCCCTTAATTCACCCCTCCACTTT. The genes are TRBV4-3 and TRBJ1-6; D uncertain. Germline V gives CDR1 LGHNA, CDR2 YSLEER. The CDR3 has 17 residues. V dropped 1 base and J dropped 6 bases, with 16 bases sitting between them.

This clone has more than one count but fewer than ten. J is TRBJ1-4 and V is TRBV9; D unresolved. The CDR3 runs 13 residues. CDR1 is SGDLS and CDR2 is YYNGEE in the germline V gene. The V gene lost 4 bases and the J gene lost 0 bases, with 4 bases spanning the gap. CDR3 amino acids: CASSPATNEKLFF. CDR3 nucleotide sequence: TGTGCCAGCAGCCCTGCAACTAATGAAAAACTGTTTTTT.

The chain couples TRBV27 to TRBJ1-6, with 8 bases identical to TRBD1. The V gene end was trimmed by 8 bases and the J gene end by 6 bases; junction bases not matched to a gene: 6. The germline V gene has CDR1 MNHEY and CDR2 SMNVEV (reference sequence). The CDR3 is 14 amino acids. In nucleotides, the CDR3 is TGTGCCAGCGGCTCGGGACAGGCTAATTCACCCCTCCACTTT. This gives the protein CASGSGQANSPLHF.

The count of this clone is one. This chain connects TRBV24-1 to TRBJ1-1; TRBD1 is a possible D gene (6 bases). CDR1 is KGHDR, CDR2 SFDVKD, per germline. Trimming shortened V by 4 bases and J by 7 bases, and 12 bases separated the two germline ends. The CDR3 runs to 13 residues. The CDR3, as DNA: TGTGCCACCAGTGACTCCTACAGGGTTGAAGCTTTCTTT. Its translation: CATSDSYRVEAFF.

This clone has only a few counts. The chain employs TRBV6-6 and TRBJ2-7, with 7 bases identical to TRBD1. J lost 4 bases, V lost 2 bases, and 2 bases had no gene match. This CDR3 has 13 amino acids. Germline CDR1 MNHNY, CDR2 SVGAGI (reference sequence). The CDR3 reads CASSYNRGYEQYF. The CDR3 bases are TGTGCCAGCAGTTACAACAGGGGTTACGAGCAGTACTTC.

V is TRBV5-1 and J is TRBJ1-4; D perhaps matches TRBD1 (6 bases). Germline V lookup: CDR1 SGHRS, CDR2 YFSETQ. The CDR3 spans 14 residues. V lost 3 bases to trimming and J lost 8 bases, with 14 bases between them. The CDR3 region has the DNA TGCGCCAGCAGCTGGACAGACCGGCAAGAAAAACTGTTTTTT. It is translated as CASSWTDRQEKLFF.

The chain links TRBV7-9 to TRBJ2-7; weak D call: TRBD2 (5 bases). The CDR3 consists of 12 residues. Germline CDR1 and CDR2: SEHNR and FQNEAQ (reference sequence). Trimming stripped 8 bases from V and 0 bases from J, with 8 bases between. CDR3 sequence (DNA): TGTGCCAGCGTAGGGAGCTCCTACGAGCAGTACTTC. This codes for CASVGSSYEQYF.

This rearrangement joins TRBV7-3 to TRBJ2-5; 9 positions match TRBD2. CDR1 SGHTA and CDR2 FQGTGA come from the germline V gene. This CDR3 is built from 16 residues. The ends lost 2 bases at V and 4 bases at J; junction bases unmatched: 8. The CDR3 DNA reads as TGTGCCAGCAGCTTATCGCTAGCGGGAAGGGGAGAGACCCAGTACTTC. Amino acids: CASSLSLAGRGETQYF. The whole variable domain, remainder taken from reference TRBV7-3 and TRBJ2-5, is GAGVSQTPSNKVTEKGKYVELRCDPISGHTALYWYRQSLGQGPEFLIYFQGTGAADDSGLPNDRFFAVRPEGSVSTLKIQRTERGDSAVYLCASSLSLAGRGETQYFGPGTRLLVL.

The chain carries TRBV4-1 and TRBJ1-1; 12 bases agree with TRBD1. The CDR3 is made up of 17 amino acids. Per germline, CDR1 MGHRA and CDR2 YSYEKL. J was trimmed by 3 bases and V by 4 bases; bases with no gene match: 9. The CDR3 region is CASSLGQGARLDTEAFF. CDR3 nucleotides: TGCGCCAGCAGCCTGGGACAGGGGGCGAGGTTGGACACTGAAGCTTTCTTT.

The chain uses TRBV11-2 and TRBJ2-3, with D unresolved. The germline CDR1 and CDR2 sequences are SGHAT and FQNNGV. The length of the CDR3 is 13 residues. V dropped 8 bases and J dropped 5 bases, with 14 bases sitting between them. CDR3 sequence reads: CASSNVRRDTQYF. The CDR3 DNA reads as TGTGCCAGCTCTAACGTTCGCCGAGATACGCAGTATTTT.

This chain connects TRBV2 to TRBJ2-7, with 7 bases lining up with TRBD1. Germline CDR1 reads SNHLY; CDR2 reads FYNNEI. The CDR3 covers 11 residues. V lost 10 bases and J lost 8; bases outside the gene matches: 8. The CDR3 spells CATPTGSQQYF. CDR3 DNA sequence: TGTGCCACCCCGACAGGGTCGCAGCAGTACTTC.

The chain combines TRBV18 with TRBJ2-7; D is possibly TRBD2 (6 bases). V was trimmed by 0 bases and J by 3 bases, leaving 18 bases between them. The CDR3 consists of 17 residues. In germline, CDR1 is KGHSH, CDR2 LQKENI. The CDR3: CASSPPWGVANFYEQYF. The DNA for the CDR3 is TGTGCCAGCTCACCACCCTGGGGGGTAGCAAACTTCTACGAGCAGTACTTC.

CDR3: CASSIRGTGRSYEQYF. The CDR3 DNA reads as TGTGCCAGTAGTATAAGAGGGACAGGGAGGAGCTACGAGCAGTACTTC. The chain links TRBV19 to TRBJ2-7; 9 bases align to TRBD1. The junction had 8 bases not matched to a gene; V was cut back by 2 bases and J by 3 bases. The germline CDR1 and CDR2 sequences are LNHDA and SQIVND (reference sequence). The CDR3 totals 16 residues.

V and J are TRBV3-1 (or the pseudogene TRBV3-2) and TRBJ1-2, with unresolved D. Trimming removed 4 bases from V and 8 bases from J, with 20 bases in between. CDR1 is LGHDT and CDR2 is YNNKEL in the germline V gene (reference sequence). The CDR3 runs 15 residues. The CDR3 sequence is CASSPLWGGDYGYTF. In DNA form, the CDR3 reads TGTGCCAGCAGCCCCCTGTGGGGAGGCGATTACGGCTACACCTTC.

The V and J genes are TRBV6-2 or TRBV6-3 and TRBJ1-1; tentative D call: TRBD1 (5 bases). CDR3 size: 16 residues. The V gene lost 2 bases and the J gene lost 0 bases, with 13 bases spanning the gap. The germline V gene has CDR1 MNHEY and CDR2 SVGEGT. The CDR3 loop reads CASSYHARDLNTEAFF. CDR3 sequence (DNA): TGTGCCAGCAGTTACCACGCGAGGGACTTGAACACTGAAGCTTTCTTT.

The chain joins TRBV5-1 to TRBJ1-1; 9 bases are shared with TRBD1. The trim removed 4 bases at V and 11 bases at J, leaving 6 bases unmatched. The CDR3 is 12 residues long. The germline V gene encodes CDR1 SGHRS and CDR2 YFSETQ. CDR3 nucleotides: TGCGCCAGCAGCCTTACAGGGGGCGCGGCTTTCTTT. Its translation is CASSLTGGAAFF.

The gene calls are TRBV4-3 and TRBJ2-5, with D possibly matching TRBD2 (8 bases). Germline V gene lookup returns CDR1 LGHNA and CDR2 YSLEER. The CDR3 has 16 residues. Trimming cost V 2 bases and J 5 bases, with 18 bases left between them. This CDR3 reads CASSQTNRGGGETQYF. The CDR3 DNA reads TGCGCCAGCAGCCAAACTAACAGGGGCGGGGGGGAGACCCAGTACTTC.